A selection of T cell receptor beta chains follows, all from one sample in a study of shared clonotypes between healthy human individuals. The repertoire was sequenced with immunoSEQ multiplex PCR; TCRdb's copy has only in-frame clones and lacks some. The profile shows about 380,000 clones, 95% to 97% of them singletons. What was sequenced was memory CD8+ T cells sorted from blood. The receptor set was obtained from a man aged 30 to 39 in good health. CDR3s include the opening cysteine and the closing phenylalanine or tryptophan. Each record gives: clone size, CDR3 length, D gene, V gene, J gene, CDR3 DNA, CDR3 protein. D genes are given only for firm matches. Rows may omit the clone size; those that give it use once, few, many or a size class.

>-|17|-|TRBV10-3|TRBJ2-6
TGTGCCATCAGTGAGCCCATGCAGGGGACCGGGGCCAACGTCCTGACTTTC
CAISEPMQGTGANVLTF
>-|18|-|TRBV7-8|TRBJ2-6
TGTGCCAGCAGCTCCCCAAAGACTAGACTTTTCGGGGCCAACGTCCTGACTTTC
CASSSPKTRLFGANVLTF
>-|13|-|TRBV2|TRBJ1-2
TGTGCCAGCAGTTCCAGGGACGGGAATGGCTACACCTTC
CASSSRDGNGYTF
>-|14|-|TRBV5-5|TRBJ1-1
TGTGCCAGCAGCTTGGCCAGGAGTAGCGCTGAAGCTTTCTTT
CASSLARSSAEAFF
>-|13|-|TRBV28|TRBJ2-7
TGTGCCAGCACTCTGGGCGGAGGCTACGAGCAGTACTTC
CASTLGGGYEQYF
>-|16|-|TRBV19|TRBJ2-6
TGTGCCAGTAGTATTCAGGGTAGCTCTGGGGCCAACGTCCTGACTTTC
CASSIQGSSGANVLTF
>-|11|-|TRBV28|TRBJ2-1
TGTGCCAGCAGTTCCCCGAGCGAGCAGTTCTTC
CASSSPSEQFF
>few|16|TRBD2|TRBV7-9|TRBJ2-2
TGTGCCAGCACCTTCGGGCTAGCGGTGAACACCGGGGAGCTGTTTTTT
CASTFGLAVNTGELFF
>-|15|TRBD1|TRBV28|TRBJ1-3
TGTGCCAGCAGTTTGGCCACAGGGGGCGGAAACACCATATATTTT
CASSLATGGGNTIYF
>-|12|TRBD1|TRBV6-6|TRBJ2-7
TGTGCCAGCACAAACAGGGGTTACGAGCAGTACTTC
CASTNRGYEQYF
>-|16|TRBD2|TRBV5-1|TRBJ2-1
TGCGCCAGCAGCTCTACTCCGGGACTAAACTACAATGAGCAGTTCTTC
CASSSTPGLNYNEQFF
>-|12|-|TRBV19|TRBJ1-1
TGTGCCAGTAAGATGGTTCACACTGAAGCTTTCTTT
CASKMVHTEAFF
>-|12|-|TRBV7-9|TRBJ2-7
TGTGCCAGCAGCTGGCTAGGGGTCGAGCAGTACTTC
CASSWLGVEQYF
>once|16|-|TRBV4-2|TRBJ2-1
TGTGCCAGCAGCCAAGAGGCAGGTCCAATTTACAATGAGCAGTTCTTC
CASSQEAGPIYNEQFF
>-|16|TRBD2|TRBV7-6|TRBJ2-5
TGTGCCAGCAGCTATAGCGGGAGGGCCGCGAAGGAGACCCAGTACTTC
CASSYSGRAAKETQYF
>-|15|-|TRBV30|TRBJ2-7
TGTGCCTGGAGTCTTGGGTGGGGTCAAGCATACGAGCAGTACTTC
CAWSLGWGQAYEQYF
>-|12|-|TRBV19|TRBJ2-5
TGTGCCAGTAGTATGAGGGGAGAGACCCAGTACTTC
CASSMRGETQYF
>-|16|TRBD2|TRBV9|TRBJ2-7
TGTGCCAGCAGCCCCTCTAGCGGGAGGTCCTCCTACGAGCAGTACTTC
CASSPSSGRSSYEQYF
>-|17|-|TRBV25-1|TRBJ2-5
TGTGCCAGCAGTCCCTTAGGAGGACAGATCTACCAAGAGACCCAGTACTTC
CASSPLGGQIYQETQYF
>-|13|-|TRBV13|TRBJ2-7
TGTGCCAGCAGCACCGACCCAGCCTACGAGCAGTACTTC
CASSTDPAYEQYF
>-|10|-|TRBV29-1|TRBJ1-1
TGCAGCGTTGTTGGCACTGAAGCTTTCTTT
CSVVGTEAFF
>-|14|TRBD1|TRBV11-2|TRBJ2-7
TGTGCCAGCAGCTATGACAGGGGATCCTACGAGCAGTACTTC
CASSYDRGSYEQYF
>-|17|TRBD2|TRBV10-1|TRBJ2-2
TGCGCCAGCAGTGAGATAGTAGGGACTAGGAACACCGGGGAGCTGTTTTTT
CASSEIVGTRNTGELFF
>-|14|TRBD2|TRBV5-1|TRBJ2-1
TGCGCCAGCAGCTTGTTGGAGGCTAGCGGGAGTCTGTTCTTC
CASSLLEASGSLFF
>-|11|-|TRBV19|TRBJ1-1
TGTGCCACCAGGGGGAACACTGAAGCTTTCTTT
CATRGNTEAFF
>-|16|-|TRBV6-5|TRBJ2-7
TGTGCCAGCAGTTTACACGCAACCGGGAGTTACTACGAGCAGTACTTC
CASSLHATGSYYEQYF
>-|16|TRBD2|TRBV5-4|TRBJ2-7
TGTGCCAGCAGCACCGGACTAGCGGGTAGCTCCTACGAGCAGTACTTC
CASSTGLAGSSYEQYF
>-|14|-|TRBV19|TRBJ1-2
TGTGCCAGTAGTATACCGGGGGCAGGCTATGGCTACACCTTC
CASSIPGAGYGYTF
>-|16|TRBD2|TRBV18|TRBJ2-3
TGTGCCAGCTCACCGGCGACTAGCGGGTTCACAGATACGCAGTATTTT
CASSPATSGFTDTQYF
>-|16|-|TRBV5-6|TRBJ1-1
TGTGCCAGCAGCGGAGGGGACCGGACAGAGGAAACTGAAGCTTTCTTT
CASSGGDRTEETEAFF
>-|17|TRBD2|TRBV7-3|TRBJ2-3
TGTGCCAGCAGTATTCCACCCCAGCGGGAACCCCTGGATACGCAGTATTTT
CASSIPPQREPLDTQYF
>-|15|-|TRBV10-3|TRBJ1-1
TGTGCCATCAGTGAGTCGGGGTCGCTGAACACTGAAGCTTTCTTT
CAISESGSLNTEAFF
>-|15|TRBD2|TRBV13|TRBJ2-1
TGTGCCAGCAGCTTGAGGCTAGCGGCCAAAAATGAGCAGTTCTTC
CASSLRLAAKNEQFF
>-|11|-|TRBV10-2|TRBJ1-4
TGCGCCAGCAGTGAAGGGGGAAAACTGTTTTTT
CASSEGGKLFF
>-|16|TRBD2|TRBV5-1|TRBJ2-3
TGCGCCAGCAGCTGGGGACTAGCGGGAGGGCCTGATACGCAGTATTTT
CASSWGLAGGPDTQYF
>-|14|TRBD1|TRBV7-9|TRBJ2-1
TGTGCCAGCAGACGAGGGGGCACCTACAATGAGCAGTTCTTC
CASRRGGTYNEQFF
>-|16|-|TRBV5-1|TRBJ1-1
TGCGCCAGCAGCTTGGCCGGGGGCCAGGGGTATACTGAAGCTTTCTTT
CASSLAGGQGYTEAFF
>-|13|TRBD1|TRBV30|TRBJ2-7
TGTGCCTGGAGTGTACAGGGGGGTTACGAGCAGTACTTC
CAWSVQGGYEQYF
>-|16|TRBD2|TRBV5-1|TRBJ2-1
TGCGCCAGCAGCTCGACTAGCCTTACCTCCTACAATGAGCAGTTCTTC
CASSSTSLTSYNEQFF
>-|15|-|TRBV5-4|TRBJ2-3
TGTGCCAGCAGCTTAAACAGGGCCCAGGGTCATACGCAGTATTTT
CASSLNRAQGHTQYF
>-|15|-|TRBV5-1|TRBJ1-3
TGCGCCAGCAGCTTGGGATGGAGTTTAGGAAACACCATATATTTT
CASSLGWSLGNTIYF
>few|14|-|TRBV12-5|TRBJ1-1
TGTGCTAGTGGTTTGGCCGGAGTGAACACTGAAGCTTTCTTT
CASGLAGVNTEAFF
>-|16|-|TRBV7-2|TRBJ2-2
TGTGCCAGCAGCTTAAACCGGGACCCACGGGGCGGGGAGCTGTTTTTT
CASSLNRDPRGGELFF
>-|15|-|TRBV11-1|TRBJ2-1
TGTGCCAGCAGCCCCTACCTAACTAGAGACAATGAGCAGTTCTTC
CASSPYLTRDNEQFF
>-|13|-|TRBV11-1|TRBJ2-7
TGTGCCAGCAGCTGGTCCAGGTTTAACGAGCAGTACTTC
CASSWSRFNEQYF
>-|14|-|TRBV23-1|TRBJ2-1
TGCGCCAGCGATTTTCCCTCCTCCTACAATGAGCAGTTCTTC
CASDFPSSYNEQFF
>-|18|TRBD2|TRBV9|TRBJ2-3
TGTGCCAGCGGGCAAGGACTAGCGGGAGGATCTAGCACAGATACGCAGTATTTT
CASGQGLAGGSSTDTQYF
>-|15|TRBD2|TRBV7-9|TRBJ2-5
TGTGCCAGCAGCTTCCCCGGACTAGCGGGAGAGACCCAGTACTTC
CASSFPGLAGETQYF
>-|14|TRBD1|TRBV2|TRBJ1-4
TGTGCCAGCAGCCGCGGACAGGGGGAAGGAAAACTGTTTTTT
CASSRGQGEGKLFF